The source of this TCR beta chain is a study of T cells in Graves' hyperthyroidism and ophthalmopathy. The V gene's germline CDR1 is SGHKS and CDR2 YYEKEE (reference sequence). CDR3 size: 13 residues. V lost 0 bases, J lost 3 bases, and 6 bases lay in between. Clinical symptoms, serum thyroxine and TRAb, thyroid ultrasound and orbital computed tomography together formed the diagnostic basis. TCR beta CDR3 regions were amplified from RNA. Initially, a first-round RT-PCR of the TCR CDR3 employed the HTBI primer set. Using its own MiXCR run on the multiplex PCR reads, TCRdb lists one record per CDR3 protein. The sample lists a few hundred thousand distinct CDR3 sequences, 13% to 15% occurring once.

The source material was blood. The chain links TRBV5-5 to TRBJ1-1; D uncertain. The sequence came from a woman between 25 and 40 years old with Graves' ophthalmopathy. In DNA, the CDR3 is TGTGCCAGCAGCTTGGGGCTGTACACTGAAGCTTTCTTT. Amino acids: CASSLGLYTEAFF. Supplemented by reference TRBV5-5 and TRBJ1-1, the full variable domain reads DAGVTQSPTHLIKTRGQQVTLRCSPISGHKSVSWYQQVLGQGPQFIFQYYEKEERGRGNFPDRFSARQFPNYSSELNVNALLLGDSALYLCASSLGLYTEAFFGQGTRLTVV.